These T cell receptor beta chains were read from a single sample in a study of blood T cell repertoires in COVID-19. The table came from immunoSEQ multiplex PCR; TCRdb's copy has only in-frame clones and leaves some out. The sample carries about 91,000 clones, approximately 77% recorded once. Sequenced: peripheral blood. The receptors shown here come from an elderly woman with acute or convalescent COVID-19. Both conserved end residues are part of each CDR3. The D gene is left open where the match is weak. Only some rows state a clone size, as once, few, many or a class for expanded clones.

abundance: many
j_gene: TRBJ2-1
v_gene: TRBV7-2
len: 14
d_gene: NA
CDR3nt: TGTGCCAGCAGCTTCTCGGGAGAAGGTGGGGAGCAGTTCTTC
CDR3aa: CASSFSGEGGEQFF

abundance: few
j_gene: TRBJ2-1
v_gene: TRBV7-6
len: 16
d_gene: TRBD1
CDR3nt: TGTGCCAGCAGCTTAGCGAGGGGGCCCACCTACAATGAGCAGTTCTTC
CDR3aa: CASSLARGPTYNEQFF

abundance: NA
j_gene: TRBJ1-1
v_gene: TRBV5-1
len: 14
d_gene: NA
CDR3nt: TGCGCCAGCAGCTTTCGGGGGGCGAACACTGAAGCTTTCTTT
CDR3aa: CASSFRGANTEAFF

abundance: NA
j_gene: TRBJ2-3
v_gene: TRBV19
len: 16
d_gene: NA
CDR3nt: TGTGCCAGTAGTATGCACTATGAGGGCCCCCCAGATACGCAGTATTTT
CDR3aa: CASSMHYEGPPDTQYF

abundance: NA
j_gene: TRBJ1-2
v_gene: TRBV10-3
len: 13
d_gene: TRBD1
CDR3nt: TGTGCCATCAGTTTGGACAGGGTACGTGGCTACACCTTC
CDR3aa: CAISLDRVRGYTF

abundance: NA
j_gene: TRBJ2-3
v_gene: TRBV4-2
len: 16
d_gene: TRBD2
CDR3nt: TGTGCCAGCAGCCAAGGCAGCGGGAGCGAGGGAGATACGCAGTATTTT
CDR3aa: CASSQGSGSEGDTQYF

abundance: NA
j_gene: TRBJ2-7
v_gene: TRBV19
len: 15
d_gene: NA
CDR3nt: TGTGCCAGTAGTATGCTGGAGAGGGCCTTCTACGAGCAGTACTTC
CDR3aa: CASSMLERAFYEQYF

abundance: NA
j_gene: TRBJ1-1
v_gene: TRBV30
len: 14
d_gene: TRBD1
CDR3nt: TGTGCCTGGAACCCGGGACAGGGGAACACTGAAGCTTTCTTT
CDR3aa: CAWNPGQGNTEAFF

abundance: many
j_gene: TRBJ2-3
v_gene: TRBV4-3
len: 13
d_gene: NA
CDR3nt: TGCGCCACTAGACTCCTAGGCACAGATACGCAGTATTTT
CDR3aa: CATRLLGTDTQYF

abundance: NA
j_gene: TRBJ1-6
v_gene: TRBV6-5
len: 14
d_gene: NA
CDR3nt: TGTGCCAGCAGCCGCTCCCCTGAGAATTCACCCCTCCACTTT
CDR3aa: CASSRSPENSPLHF

abundance: many
j_gene: TRBJ1-1
v_gene: TRBV28
len: 14
d_gene: NA
CDR3nt: TGTGCCAGCAGTAGCGGCGAGATGGCGGCTGAAGCTTTCTTT
CDR3aa: CASSSGEMAAEAFF

abundance: NA
j_gene: TRBJ2-3
v_gene: TRBV5-1
len: 14
d_gene: NA
CDR3nt: TGCGCCAGCAGCCCCGGAGGCTATACAGATACGCAGTATTTT
CDR3aa: CASSPGGYTDTQYF

abundance: NA
j_gene: TRBJ2-1
v_gene: TRBV7-9
len: 15
d_gene: NA
CDR3nt: TGTGCCAGCAGCTTAGAGGAGCGGTCCTACAATGAGCAGTTCTTC
CDR3aa: CASSLEERSYNEQFF

abundance: NA
j_gene: TRBJ2-7
v_gene: TRBV7-2
len: 17
d_gene: TRBD1
CDR3nt: TGTGCCAGCAGCTTAGCCCTGGGGGGACAGGGGACGCACGAGCAGTACTTC
CDR3aa: CASSLALGGQGTHEQYF

abundance: NA
j_gene: TRBJ1-6
v_gene: TRBV5-4
len: 12
d_gene: NA
CDR3nt: TGTGCCTGCCGGGGTCTGGATTCACCCCTCCACTTT
CDR3aa: CACRGLDSPLHF

abundance: NA
j_gene: TRBJ1-5
v_gene: TRBV2
len: 14
d_gene: NA
CDR3nt: TGTGCCAGCAGTTTGGAGGACCTCAATCAGCCCCAGCATTTT
CDR3aa: CASSLEDLNQPQHF

abundance: NA
j_gene: TRBJ2-5
v_gene: TRBV7-2
len: 16
d_gene: NA
CDR3nt: TGTGCCAGCCCCCCCCGAGCGGACTCGAGCCAAGAGACCCAGTACTTC
CDR3aa: CASPPRADSSQETQYF

abundance: NA
j_gene: TRBJ1-1
v_gene: TRBV6-5
len: 15
d_gene: TRBD1
CDR3nt: TGTGCCAGCAGTTACTCGAGGACAGGGGACACTGAAGCTTTCTTT
CDR3aa: CASSYSRTGDTEAFF

abundance: NA
j_gene: TRBJ2-1
v_gene: TRBV5-4
len: 15
d_gene: TRBD2
CDR3nt: TGTGCCAGCAGCTTCCAGCGGGGGGGCTACAATGAGCAGTTCTTC
CDR3aa: CASSFQRGGYNEQFF

abundance: NA
j_gene: TRBJ1-1
v_gene: TRBV12-3/TRBV12-4
len: 13
d_gene: NA
CDR3nt: TGTGCCAGCAGACTGACAGTTGTCCCTGAAGCTTTCTTT
CDR3aa: CASRLTVVPEAFF

abundance: few
j_gene: TRBJ1-3
v_gene: TRBV7-2
len: 16
d_gene: NA
CDR3nt: TGTGCCAGCAGCTTAGACCAGGCCAGCTCTGGAAACACCATATATTTT
CDR3aa: CASSLDQASSGNTIYF

abundance: NA
j_gene: TRBJ1-2
v_gene: TRBV5-4
len: 15
d_gene: TRBD1
CDR3nt: TGTGCCAGCACCTCGCGGGACAGGGGATCCTATGGCTACACCTTC
CDR3aa: CASTSRDRGSYGYTF

abundance: few
j_gene: TRBJ1-1
v_gene: TRBV28
len: 12
d_gene: TRBD1
CDR3nt: TGTGCCACCCTATGGGGACAGGGGGGCGCTTTCTTT
CDR3aa: CATLWGQGGAFF

abundance: NA
j_gene: TRBJ2-3
v_gene: TRBV5-4
len: 13
d_gene: NA
CDR3nt: TGTGCCAGCAGCCCCCCTAGAGCAGATACGCAGTATTTT
CDR3aa: CASSPPRADTQYF

abundance: few
j_gene: TRBJ1-1
v_gene: TRBV5-1
len: 19
d_gene: TRBD1
CDR3nt: TGCGCCAGCAGCATACTACCGGGACAGGGTTGGACCATGAACACTGAAGCTTTCTTT
CDR3aa: CASSILPGQGWTMNTEAFF

abundance: NA
j_gene: TRBJ1-1
v_gene: TRBV18
len: 13
d_gene: NA
CDR3nt: TGTGCCAGCTCACCAGCAGGTAACACTGAAGCTTTCTTT
CDR3aa: CASSPAGNTEAFF

abundance: NA
j_gene: TRBJ2-3
v_gene: TRBV5-1
len: 12
d_gene: NA
CDR3nt: TGCGCCAGCAGCTCCGCAAGTAGTGCGCAGTATTTT
CDR3aa: CASSSASSAQYF

abundance: large
j_gene: TRBJ2-5
v_gene: TRBV7-9
len: 12
d_gene: NA
CDR3nt: TGTGCCAGCAGCTTGTATATAGAGACCCAGTACTTC
CDR3aa: CASSLYIETQYF

abundance: once
j_gene: TRBJ2-5
v_gene: TRBV11-3
len: 15
d_gene: NA
CDR3nt: TGTGCCAGCAGCAAAAGGACAAGGTACCAAGAGACCCAGTACTTC
CDR3aa: CASSKRTRYQETQYF

abundance: NA
j_gene: TRBJ2-5
v_gene: TRBV6-5
len: 15
d_gene: TRBD1
CDR3nt: TGTGCCAGCAGTTACGGGACAGGTATCTTCCAGACCCAGTACTTC
CDR3aa: CASSYGTGIFQTQYF

abundance: few
j_gene: TRBJ1-6
v_gene: TRBV28
len: 13
d_gene: TRBD1
CDR3nt: TGTGCCAGCAGAGGGACAGGCCTTTTGTCCCTCCACTTT
CDR3aa: CASRGTGLLSLHF

abundance: few
j_gene: TRBJ2-1
v_gene: TRBV19
len: 14
d_gene: TRBD2
CDR3nt: TGTGCCAGTAGTCTCCTAGCGGGGGGAGGTGAGCAGTTCTTC
CDR3aa: CASSLLAGGGEQFF

abundance: few
j_gene: TRBJ2-3
v_gene: TRBV10-3
len: 15
d_gene: TRBD2
CDR3nt: TGTGCCATCATGACCGGGACTAGCGTTTCAGATACGCAGTATTTT
CDR3aa: CAIMTGTSVSDTQYF

abundance: NA
j_gene: TRBJ2-7
v_gene: TRBV18
len: 15
d_gene: NA
CDR3nt: TGTGCCAGCTCACCCCGAGCCTCGGTCTCCTACGAGCAGTACTTC
CDR3aa: CASSPRASVSYEQYF

abundance: NA
j_gene: TRBJ2-5
v_gene: TRBV27
len: 18
d_gene: TRBD2
CDR3nt: TGTGCCAGCAGTCCGTGGACTAGCGGGGTGAGACCCCAAGAGACCCAGTACTTC
CDR3aa: CASSPWTSGVRPQETQYF

abundance: NA
j_gene: TRBJ1-2
v_gene: TRBV19
len: 12
d_gene: NA
CDR3nt: TGTGCCAGTAGTAACCTACAGGGTCGCTACACCTTC
CDR3aa: CASSNLQGRYTF

abundance: once
j_gene: TRBJ2-4
v_gene: TRBV28
len: 16
d_gene: NA
CDR3nt: TGTGCCAGCAGTTTGACTCCAAATTTAGCCAAAAACATTCAGTACTTC
CDR3aa: CASSLTPNLAKNIQYF

abundance: NA
j_gene: TRBJ1-2
v_gene: TRBV7-5
len: 15
d_gene: NA
CDR3nt: TGTGCCAGAAGCTTACAAGCAGGGTGGCACTATGGCTACACCTTC
CDR3aa: CARSLQAGWHYGYTF

abundance: NA
j_gene: TRBJ2-5
v_gene: TRBV28
len: 14
d_gene: NA
CDR3nt: TGTGCCAGCAGTTCATATAAGATACAGGAGACCCAGTACTTC
CDR3aa: CASSSYKIQETQYF

abundance: NA
j_gene: TRBJ2-3
v_gene: TRBV4-3
len: 16
d_gene: NA
CDR3nt: TGCGCCAGCAGCCAATCCACAGTTTCCTTCACAGATACGCAGTATTTT
CDR3aa: CASSQSTVSFTDTQYF

abundance: many
j_gene: TRBJ2-1
v_gene: TRBV7-3
len: 19
d_gene: TRBD2
CDR3nt: TGTGCCAGCAGCGGGACTAGCGGGAAAAGGATCGGGTCCTACAATGAGCAGTTCTTC
CDR3aa: CASSGTSGKRIGSYNEQFF

abundance: NA
j_gene: TRBJ2-1
v_gene: TRBV9
len: 16
d_gene: NA
CDR3nt: TGTGCCAGCAGCGAAAGCGGTTCGAGCTCCTACAATGAGCAGTTCTTC
CDR3aa: CASSESGSSSYNEQFF

abundance: NA
j_gene: TRBJ2-3
v_gene: TRBV11-2
len: 14
d_gene: NA
CDR3nt: TGTGCCAGCAGCTTCTCGGGGGGCGCAGATACGCAGTATTTT
CDR3aa: CASSFSGGADTQYF

abundance: NA
j_gene: TRBJ1-1
v_gene: TRBV30
len: 15
d_gene: TRBD1
CDR3nt: TGTGCCTGGACCCCGGGACAGCCAATGAACACTGAAGCTTTCTTT
CDR3aa: CAWTPGQPMNTEAFF

abundance: NA
j_gene: TRBJ1-2
v_gene: TRBV30
len: 13
d_gene: TRBD1
CDR3nt: TGTGCCTGGTCCCGGGACAGGCCGTATGGCTACACCTTC
CDR3aa: CAWSRDRPYGYTF

abundance: NA
j_gene: TRBJ1-4
v_gene: TRBV28
len: 14
d_gene: TRBD1
CDR3nt: TGTGCCAGCAGTTCAGCGACAGGGAACGAAAAACTGTTTTTT
CDR3aa: CASSSATGNEKLFF

abundance: NA
j_gene: TRBJ1-1
v_gene: TRBV5-4
len: 14
d_gene: TRBD1
CDR3nt: TGTGCCAGCAGCGGGCAGGGGGTAAAGGCTGAAGCTTTCTTT
CDR3aa: CASSGQGVKAEAFF

abundance: few
j_gene: TRBJ1-5
v_gene: TRBV10-3
len: 13
d_gene: NA
CDR3nt: TGTGCCATCAGCCAGGGGTCTCAACAGCCCCAGCATTTT
CDR3aa: CAISQGSQQPQHF

abundance: NA
j_gene: TRBJ2-2
v_gene: TRBV28
len: 15
d_gene: NA
CDR3nt: TGTGCCAGCAGTTTAGGGAGCGTGGACACCGGGGAGCTGTTTTTT
CDR3aa: CASSLGSVDTGELFF

abundance: NA
j_gene: TRBJ2-2
v_gene: TRBV7-9
len: 14
d_gene: NA
CDR3nt: TGTGCCAGCAGCTTAGCGACGGGAGTCGCGGAGCTGTTTTTT
CDR3aa: CASSLATGVAELFF

abundance: NA
j_gene: TRBJ2-3
v_gene: TRBV6-5
len: 14
d_gene: TRBD2
CDR3nt: TGTGCCAGCAGTCTTGCGGGAGGGGGGGGTACGCAGTATTTT
CDR3aa: CASSLAGGGGTQYF

abundance: once
j_gene: TRBJ2-4
v_gene: TRBV7-2
len: 14
d_gene: TRBD2
CDR3nt: TGTGCCAGCAGCCATGGGACTAGCAAGGACATTCAGTACTTC
CDR3aa: CASSHGTSKDIQYF

abundance: NA
j_gene: TRBJ1-1
v_gene: TRBV18
len: 17
d_gene: NA
CDR3nt: TGTGCCAGCTCACCACCGAGGAGGAAAGGAGAGAACACTGAAGCTTTCTTT
CDR3aa: CASSPPRRKGENTEAFF

abundance: NA
j_gene: TRBJ2-3
v_gene: TRBV7-2
len: 18
d_gene: NA
CDR3nt: TGTGCCAGCAGCTTAAACCCGCTCCGGGGTCAGAGCACAGATACGCAGTATTTT
CDR3aa: CASSLNPLRGQSTDTQYF

abundance: NA
j_gene: TRBJ1-1
v_gene: TRBV21-1
len: 14
d_gene: NA
CDR3nt: TGTGCCAGCAGCAAAGAGGGGAAGAACACTGAAGCTTTCTTT
CDR3aa: CASSKEGKNTEAFF